This entry concerns a single TCR beta chain. What it binds is not known. V was shortened by 3 bases and J by 4 bases, with 15 bases between the two germline ends. This CDR3 region has 16 residues. Looked up from germline, CDR1 is SNHLY and CDR2 is FYNNEI. The record originates from a study of identifying expanded T cells in peripheral blood. General study findings and limits: Two-week clone count variance significantly increased as total template count grew. Over around two and four weeks, about 15 and 19 clones changed, versus around 1.2 between replicates.

TCRdb's table, derived via immunoSEQ multiplex PCR, lists solely in-frame clones and lacks some. The data show under 150,000 clones, 86% seen once. No infections or other immune events were documented during collection. The specimen was blood. The source of this sequence is a person aged 18 to 75 in good health. The chain employs TRBV2 and TRBJ1-4; possibly TRBD1 for D (5 bases). This chain's CDR3 is CASSESEGALNEKLFF. For the CDR3, the DNA is TGTGCCAGCAGTGAGTCCGAAGGGGCCCTTAATGAAAAACTGTTTTTT.